The next 17 T cell receptor beta chains were all read from a single sample in a study of metastatic and nonmetastatic thyroid tumors. TCRdb reanalyzed the PCR reads via MiXCR. The repertoire holds about 20,000 clones, with 30% to 40% as singletons. Thyroid surgery was preceded by no treatment in any patient. The sample was blood. These receptors originate from a male donor with papillary thyroid cancer or a benign thyroid nodule (not recorded which). Some clones in this sample may be carry-over from other donors' samples.

The chain carries TRBV11-2 and TRBJ2-3; D is possibly TRBD2 (5 bases). The CDR3 covers 15 residues. Germline assignment: CDR1 SGHAT and CDR2 FQNNGV. With 0 bases removed from V and 5 bases from J, the gap between germline ends came to 12 bases. CDR3 DNA sequence: TGTGCCAGCAGCTTAGAATGGGGAGCTGAAGATACGCAGTATTTT. As protein: CASSLEWGAEDTQYF.

This clone has a handful of counts. This chain links TRBV6-1 with TRBJ1-1, with 8 bases that match TRBD1. This CDR3 comprises 13 residues. Per germline, CDR1 MNHNS and CDR2 SASEGT. The V segment lost 3 bases and the J segment 4 bases; nucleotides outside the gene matches: 1. The CDR3 DNA reads TGTGCCAGCAGTGATACAGGGGGCACTGAAGCTTTCTTT. It specifies CASSDTGGTEAFF.

There are many counts of this clone. The chain combines TRBV30 with TRBJ1-2; TRBD1 matches 8 bases. With 7 bases clipped from V and 7 bases from J, the junction kept 5 bases outside the gene matches. The CDR3 totals 11 residues. Germline V CDR1 and CDR2: GTSNPN, SVGIG (reference sequence). CDR3 nucleotides: TGTGCCTCCAGGGGGCTTCTTGGCTACACCTTC. Protein sequence: CASRGLLGYTF.

This clone occurred many times. V and J are TRBV7-8 and TRBJ2-5; a possible D gene is TRBD1 (5 bases). The CDR3 has 14 amino acids. Trimming shortened V by 0 bases and J by 4 bases, and 9 bases separated the two germline ends. In germline, CDR1 is SGHVS, CDR2 FQNEAQ. The CDR3 DNA sequence: TGTGCCAGCAGCTTAGCGGGGCCCCGAGAGACCCAGTACTTC. It specifies CASSLAGPRETQYF.

The V gene is TRBV27, the J gene TRBJ2-1; D unresolved. This CDR3 has 15 residues. Trimming took 6 bases from V and 4 from J, leaving 16 bases between them. The germline V gene has CDR1 MNHEY and CDR2 SMNVEV (reference sequence). The CDR3 is CASSLFIVWYNEQFF. CDR3 DNA sequence: TGTGCCAGCAGCCTTTTTATAGTGTGGTACAATGAGCAGTTCTTC.

In DNA, the CDR3 is TGTGCCAGCAGTTTATATTCCCCAGAAGATCTAGGAGGCTACACCTTC. This encodes CASSLYSPEDLGGYTF. The chain recombines TRBV27 with TRBJ1-2; D ambiguous. Germline CDR1 MNHEY, CDR2 SMNVEV (reference sequence). This CDR3 comprises 16 residues. V shed 1 base and J shed 8 bases, with 20 bases lying between them.

This clone occurred many times. The DNA of the CDR3 is TGTGCCAGCAGTTTACTAGCGGGAGGGTATGAGCAGTACTTC. It codes for CASSLLAGGYEQYF. This chain connects TRBV27 to TRBJ2-7; TRBD2 agrees at 12 bases. The CDR3 runs 14 residues. The germline V gene has CDR1 MNHEY and CDR2 SMNVEV (reference sequence). Trimming at V came to 2 bases and at J to 7 bases, leaving 3 bases not matched to a gene.

The V gene is TRBV20-1, the J gene TRBJ2-5; D is ambiguous. The CDR3 contains 14 residues. Germline V gene data show CDR1 as DFQATT and CDR2 as SNEGSKA (reference sequence). The V and J ends lost 6 bases and 5 bases respectively, with 19 bases between them. Here the CDR3 DNA reads TGCAGTGCGAAACCGGGTCCTTCGGCGGAGACCCAGTACTTC. It translates to CSAKPGPSAETQYF.

The rearrangement links TRBV11-2 to TRBJ1-2; D unresolved. CDR1 and CDR2 from the germline V gene are SGHAT and FQNNGV. The CDR3 spans 13 residues. V lost 2 bases and J 5 bases, leaving 9 bases between the germline ends. In DNA, the CDR3 is TGTGCCAGCAGCTTAAGGGAACATTATGGCTACACCTTC. It codes for CASSLREHYGYTF. Looking up the rest from reference TRBV11-2 and TRBJ1-2 gives the full variable domain: EAGVAQSPRYKIIEKRQSVAFWCNPISGHATLYWYQQILGQGPKLLIQFQNNGVVDDSQLPKDRFSAERLKGVDSTLKIQPAKLEDSAVYLCASSLREHYGYTFGSGTRLTVV.

This clone turned up a few times. The CDR3 DNA is TGTGCCAGCAGTCCCGGACTAGCGGGAGCCTACGAGCAGTACTTC. Translation gives CASSPGLAGAYEQYF. V gene TRBV28 combines with J gene TRBJ2-7, with TRBD2 matching 13 bases. The CDR3 consists of 15 residues. Germline V gene sequence: CDR1 MDHEN, CDR2 SYDVKM. Trimming took 5 bases from V and 2 from J; bases not matched to a gene: 3.

This clone showed up just a few times. The rearrangement uses TRBV6-6 and TRBJ1-1; possible D gene TRBD1, 5 bases. This CDR3 contains 12 residues. Trimming pared 2 bases from V and 10 bases from J, leaving 11 bases between. Germline values: CDR1 MNHNY, CDR2 SVGAGI (reference sequence). The CDR3 bases are TGTGCCAGCAGTTACGGGGATGGGGCAGCTTTCTTT. This codes for CASSYGDGAAFF.

The chain recombines TRBV30 with TRBJ2-2; D tentatively fits TRBD1 or TRBD2 (5 bases each). Germline V gene lookup returns CDR1 GTSNPN and CDR2 SVGIG (reference sequence). This CDR3 is built from 12 residues. V was cut by 4 bases and J by 6 bases, with 9 bases left in between. Written as DNA, the CDR3 is TGTGCCTGGAACACGGGACCCGGGGAGCTGTTTTTT. It specifies CAWNTGPGELFF.

The rearrangement links TRBV5-1 to TRBJ2-7; 8 bases match TRBD1. The germline V gene has CDR1 SGHRS and CDR2 YFSETQ. CDR3 length: 14 residues. After removal of 4 bases from V and 6 bases from J, the junction contained 9 bases not matched to a gene. The CDR3 DNA follows: TGCGCCAGCAGCCGGGGACAGGACCACTCCGAGCAGTACTTC. It specifies CASSRGQDHSEQYF.

The V and J genes are TRBV5-1 and TRBJ2-3, with D possibly being TRBD1 or TRBD2 (6 bases each). Trimming took off 6 bases at V and 1 base at J, with 15 bases between the two ends. Germline lookup yields CDR1 SGHRS and CDR2 YFSETQ. The CDR3 is 15 amino acids. The CDR3 bases are TGCGCCAGCAAAGAGGGGGGCCATGGCACAGATACGCAGTATTTT. It specifies CASKEGGHGTDTQYF.

The J gene is TRBJ1-3, the V gene TRBV11-2; no firm D call. The CDR3 runs 14 residues. V was cut by 5 bases and J by 8 bases, with 16 bases left in between. Germline V lookup: CDR1 SGHAT, CDR2 FQNNGV. The CDR3: CASSPEMILDTIYF. CDR3 bases: TGTGCCAGCAGCCCCGAGATGATTTTAGACACCATATATTTT.

There are many counts of this clone. This chain uses TRBV20-1 with TRBJ2-7; D is unresolved. The CDR3 sequence is 13 residues long. Germline-derived CDR1 and CDR2 are DFQATT and SNEGSKA (reference sequence). Trimming cost V 6 bases and J 3 bases, with 15 bases left between them. CDR3 nucleotide sequence: TGCAGTGCCCCTTCGGAGACTCACTACGAGCAGTACTTC. It encodes CSAPSETHYEQYF.

This clone came up a few times. The chain is built from TRBV2 and TRBJ1-2; D remains unclear. From germline, CDR1 is SNHLY and CDR2 FYNNEI. The CDR3 runs to 14 residues. V was cut by 3 bases and J by 2 bases, with 10 bases left in between. The CDR3 region is CASSDLAANYGYTF. CDR3 in DNA: TGTGCCAGCAGTGATCTGGCAGCGAACTATGGCTACACCTTC.